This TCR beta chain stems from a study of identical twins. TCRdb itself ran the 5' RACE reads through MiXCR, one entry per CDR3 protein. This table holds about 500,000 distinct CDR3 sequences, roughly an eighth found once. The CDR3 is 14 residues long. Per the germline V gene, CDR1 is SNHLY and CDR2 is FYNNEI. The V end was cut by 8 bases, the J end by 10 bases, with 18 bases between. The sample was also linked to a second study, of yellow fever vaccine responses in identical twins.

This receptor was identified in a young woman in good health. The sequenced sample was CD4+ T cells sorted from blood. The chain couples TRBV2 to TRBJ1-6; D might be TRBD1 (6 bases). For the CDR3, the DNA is TGTGCCAGCTCCCTACAGGGCGATGGATCACCCCTCCACTTT. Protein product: CASSLQGDGSPLHF.